This T cell receptor beta chain was recorded in a study of blood T cells in healthy people across ages. Points from the study as a whole: Greater diversity and more naive CD4+ cells were seen in long-lived donors than in aged donors. Naive T cell percentage showed a strong correlation with TCR beta diversity.

In the case of this clonotype: Its antigen is unknown.

Using a J-beta primer mix together with a sample-barcoded 5' primer, a second PCR was run for 7 to 11 cycles. A template-switch adaptor that had 12 random nucleotides put a tag on each cDNA molecule. From the 5' RACE reads, TCRdb called clonotypes with MiXCR, one entry per CDR3 protein. The data show about 1,400,000 distinct CDR3 sequences, with roughly 64% seen just once and about 6.7% held by the top ten. Between the trimmed V and J ends, which lost 1 base and 0 bases, there was a span of 9 bases. Germline lookup yields CDR1 SQVTM and CDR2 ANQGSEA. CDR3 size: 15 residues. The clonotype originates from a man aged 18 to 29 in good health. V is TRBV29-1 and J is TRBJ2-2; unclear D gene. The sequenced sample was blood. The CDR3 is CSVEVGSANTGELFF. The CDR3 nucleotides read TGCAGCGTTGAAGTAGGATCCGCGAACACCGGGGAGCTGTTTTTT.